This TCR beta chain emerged from a study of blood T cells in healthy people across ages. Primed by a sample-barcoded 5' primer and a J-beta primer mix, a second PCR proceeded for 7 to 11 cycles. Via MiXCR, TCRdb re-called the 5' RACE reads, giving one row per CDR3 protein. Of about 1.8 million distinct CDR3 sequences in the sample, around half were seen once. This clonotype occurred a few times. The sequence derives from a woman in her thirties or forties in good health. Source material: blood.

The CDR3 nucleotides are TGCGCCAGCAGCTTGGGTTCGGCAGGCGGGAACTATGGCTACACCTTC. As protein: CASSLGSAGGNYGYTF. The chain uses TRBV5-1 and TRBJ1-2; no clear D. The length of the CDR3 is 16 residues. Germline CDR1 is SGHRS and CDR2 is YFSETQ. V dropped 0 bases and J dropped 2 bases, with 14 bases sitting between them. Together with reference TRBV5-1 and TRBJ1-2, the CDR3 gives the full variable domain: KAGVTQTPRYLIKTRGQQVTLSCSPISGHRSVSWYQQTPGQGLQFLFEYFSETQRNKGNFPGRFSGRQFSNSRSEMNVSTLELGDSALYLCASSLGSAGGNYGYTFGSGTRLTVV.